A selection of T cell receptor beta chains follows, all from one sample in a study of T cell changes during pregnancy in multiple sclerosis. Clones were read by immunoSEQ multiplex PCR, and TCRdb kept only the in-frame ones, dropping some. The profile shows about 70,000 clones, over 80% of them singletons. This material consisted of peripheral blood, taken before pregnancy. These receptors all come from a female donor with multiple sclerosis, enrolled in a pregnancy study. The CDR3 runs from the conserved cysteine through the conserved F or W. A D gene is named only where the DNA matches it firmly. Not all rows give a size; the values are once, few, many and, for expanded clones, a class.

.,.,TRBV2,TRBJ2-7,CASSPRWSYEQYF,TGTGCCAGCAGCCCTAGGTGGAGCTACGAGCAGTACTTC
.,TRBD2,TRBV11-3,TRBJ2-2,CASSLGLAPVDGELFF,TGTGCCAGCAGCTTAGGACTAGCGCCGGTCGACGGGGAGCTGTTTTTT
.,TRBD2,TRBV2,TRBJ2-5,CASSPNGPSGGETQYF,TGTGCCAGCAGCCCTAACGGTCCTAGCGGGGGGGAGACCCAGTACTTC
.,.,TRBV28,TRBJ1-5,CASNPPSQGSIQPQHF,TGTGCCAGCAATCCACCAAGCCAGGGGTCGATTCAGCCCCAGCATTTT
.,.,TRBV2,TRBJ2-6,CASSDSGGIGANVLTF,TGTGCCAGCAGTGATTCAGGAGGGATCGGGGCCAACGTCCTGACTTTC
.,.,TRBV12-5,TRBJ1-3,CASGPRLWGTGNTIYF,TGTGCTAGTGGTCCCCGCTTATGGGGCACTGGAAACACCATATATTTT
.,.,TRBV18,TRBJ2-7,CASSPIRGEGEQYF,TGTGCCAGCTCCCCCATCAGGGGAGAGGGAGAGCAGTACTTC
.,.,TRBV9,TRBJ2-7,CASSAFDTSSYEQYF,TGTGCCAGCAGCGCCTTCGACACCTCCTCTTACGAGCAGTACTTC
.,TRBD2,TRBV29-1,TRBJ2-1,CSVRGLAESSYNEQFF,TGCAGCGTCCGGGGACTAGCGGAAAGCTCCTACAATGAGCAGTTCTTC
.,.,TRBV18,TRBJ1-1,CASSPRRGRLSDTEAFF,TGTGCCAGCTCACCACGCCGCGGGCGGCTGTCGGATACTGAAGCTTTCTTT
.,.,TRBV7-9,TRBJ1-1,CASSPSEAPNTEAFF,TGTGCCAGCAGCCCTAGTGAGGCACCGAACACTGAAGCTTTCTTT
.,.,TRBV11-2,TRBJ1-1,CASTHEAGVGTEAFF,TGTGCCAGCACCCATGAAGCGGGGGTGGGCACTGAAGCTTTCTTT
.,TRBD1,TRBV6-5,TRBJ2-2,CASRGDRGRGELFF,TGTGCCAGCAGGGGGGACAGGGGGCGTGGGGAGCTGTTTTTT
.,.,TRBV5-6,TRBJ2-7,CASSLGGGGYEQYF,TGTGCCAGCAGCTTGGGAGGGGGGGGGTACGAGCAGTACTTC
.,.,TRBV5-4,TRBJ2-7,CASSLHSSYEQYF,TGTGCCAGCAGCTTGCACAGCTCCTACGAGCAGTACTTC
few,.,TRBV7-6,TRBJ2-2,CASRPSYPGELFF,TGTGCCAGCAGACCTAGCTACCCCGGGGAGCTGTTTTTT
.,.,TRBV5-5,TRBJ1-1,CASSLEGLDTEAFF,TGTGCCAGCAGCTTGGAGGGGCTGGACACTGAAGCTTTCTTT
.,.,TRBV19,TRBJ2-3,CASSGSTQRHTDTQYF,TGTGCCAGTAGTGGGTCGACACAACGACACACAGATACGCAGTATTTT